This TCR beta chain was obtained from a study of T cell changes during pregnancy in multiple sclerosis. Sequenced by immunoSEQ multiplex PCR; TCRdb stores in-frame clones only, minus some. There are approximately 50,000 clones in the sample; roughly nine tenths occur only once, and roughly 10% lies in the top ten. This CDR3 region has 19 residues. The germline gives CDR1 SNHLY, CDR2 FYNNEI. V lost 3 bases to trimming and J lost 7 bases, with 25 bases between them. The clonotype was recovered from a female donor with multiple sclerosis, enrolled in a pregnancy study. This chain uses TRBV2 with TRBJ1-6; D ambiguous. The source material was CD8+ T cells from peripheral blood mononuclear cells, sampled after pregnancy. CDR3 loop: CASSDLPDGLSGYNSPLHF. As DNA, the CDR3 is TGTGCCAGCAGTGACCTCCCAGACGGTCTGTCCGGGTACAATTCACCCCTCCACTTT.